The entry that follows covers one T cell receptor beta chain sequence. Its cognate antigen is unknown. The data derive from a study of cytomegalovirus exposure and HLA in healthy donors. Study-level findings and limits: In an earlier analysis, most TCR beta V segments were productive about 87% or about 30% of the time. Through in vitro validation, three CMV-associated chains were shown to be specific for CMV antigens.

The PCR ran on 60 Vbeta and 13 Jbeta primers. Method: immunoSEQ multiplex PCR; TCRdb's copy keeps in-frame clones and lacks some. Of about 140,000 clones in the sample, about three quarters are singletons; the top ten hold less than 1.5%. The CDR3 length is 15 residues. The J segment lost 3 bases and the V segment lost 4 bases, leaving 7 bases of the junction unmatched. Germline values: CDR1 SGHRS, CDR2 YFSETQ. The clonotype originates from a male donor in good health and CMV-seropositive. Sequencing used PBMCs. This chain joins TRBV5-1 and TRBJ2-1; 7 bases line up with TRBD1. CDR3 sequence: CASSLTGSDYNEQFF. The CDR3, as DNA: TGCGCCAGCAGCCTGACAGGGTCTGACTACAATGAGCAGTTCTTC.